This T cell receptor beta chain was obtained from a study of regulatory T cells in long-lasting Graves disease (dated by TCRdb to about 2021). In the study overall: Persistent Graves' disease was defined as persistently positive TSH receptor autoantibodies together with antithyroid drug treatment for over 5 years. This study used TCR sequencing and RNA sequencing of peripheral blood to compare persistent Graves' disease patients against newly diagnosed Graves' disease patients. The study was registered as a clinical trial and conducted in China. A total of approximately 35 samples underwent TCR sequencing: some 13 from persistent and approximately 20 from newly diagnosed Graves' disease patients. On average, persistent Graves' disease patients in the clinical cohort had been on antithyroid drugs for around ten years. What the authors observed across the whole study: Persistent Graves' disease patients showed lower TCR Shannon entropy and fewer highly expanded clones than newly diagnosed patients, suggesting clonal expansion. Because the primary lesion, thyroid tissue, could not be accessed, the study looked at peripheral blood alone. Sequencing and analysis were limited to the TCR beta chain. Patients with persistent disease shared more public clonotypes (fewer than 3,000) than newly diagnosed patients did (approximately 990). The small sample size was acknowledged by the authors as a limitation that may reduce accuracy. TRBV28, TRBJ1-2 and TRBJ2-5 were preferentially used in persistent disease, while TRBV20-1 and TRBJ2-1 were favored in newly diagnosed disease.

Library generation was performed with multiplex PCR. Sequencing instrument: Illumina HiSeq 4000. TCR beta libraries were built with iRepertoire HTBI primers and Arm-PCR amplification of CDR3 regions. Gel purification was performed on PCR products prior to sequencing. Under the source paper's analysis protocol: A total of around 59 TRBV and under 15 TRBJ segments were identified across samples and were used for gene usage analysis of CDR3 amino acid clonotypes. COPE and FqMerger were used to merge filtered high-quality paired reads into contigs. BLAST was used to align contigs to IMGT TRBV, TRBD and TRBJ reference genes, with CDR3 defined following IMGT. Any clonotype with a frequency above 0.1% was classified as a highly expanded clone. Shannon entropy served as the measure of repertoire diversity, while the Gini coefficient captured V-J evenness. A clonotype was considered public if more than one individual shared it. The public reads were quality trimmed at Q25 with fastp and then assembled into clones with MiXCR by TCRdb, keeping productive beta chains. For every CDR3 protein sequence, its rows merge into one entry that carries the most common genes and DNA. These V and J calls originate from TCRdb's pipeline instead of the authors' own analysis. This sample comprises a few hundred thousand distinct CDR3 sequences, roughly 24% of them detected only once. The biggest ten clones account for roughly a quarter of the sample.

Read against the paper, the sample's time point label means: persistent/refractory GD, antithyroid drugs over 5 years with positive TRAb. For both TCR sequencing and RNA sequencing, RNA was extracted from PBMCs in TRIzol. Graves' disease was diagnosed according to American Thyroid Association guidelines. The patients came from an endocrinology department in Xi'an, China. Each patient gave around 9.2 milliliters of peripheral blood, collected in an EDTA anticoagulant tube. PBMCs were isolated by Ficoll Paque Plus density gradient separation without further T cell sorting. An Agilent 2100 Bioanalyzer and agarose gel were used to check RNA quality, and a NanoDrop 2000 was used to measure RNA concentration. This clonotype was recorded many times. Its antigen specificity is not known. Base qualities are not recorded, but no much larger clone differs from it by a single base. The V end gives up 6 bases and the J end 10 bases, leaving 8 bases in the junction not matched to a gene. The CDR3 covers 14 residues, taking in both the cysteine and the phenylalanine. This entry keeps only the CDR3 DNA: 42 bases, framed from base 1.

This specimen was peripheral blood mononuclear cells (PBMCs), taken when the disease was refractory, from a patient treated with antithyroid drugs. Recombination joined TRBV12-3 or TRBV12-4 with TRBJ1-6, with 8 bases in between that match TRBD1. The sequence came from a woman aged 40 to 50 with Graves disease. Donor details come from another sample of the same person, matched by shared clones. The CDR3 protein: CASSPDRVGSPLHF. The sequence in DNA is TGTGCCAGCAGCCCGGACAGGGTAGGCTCACCCCTCCACTTT.